This T cell receptor beta chain was identified in a study of T-cell reconstitution after alpha-beta-depleted transplantation in children. Overall study findings and caveats: There were reportedly several hundred expanded graft clones from which alpha-beta T cells came about two months after transplant. Certain patients had high TCRbeta diversity at day 60, and it came from recipient T cells and thymic progenitors that survived.

About this clonotype: Its specificity is unknown.

Preparing the TCRbeta library involved the use of unique molecular identifiers. MiXCR was run by TCRdb on the PCR reads, yielding one entry per CDR3 protein. The table shows about 580,000 distinct CDR3 sequences, with 20% to 25% occurring only once. The sequenced sample was PBMCs, mostly from graft donor cells, obtained 360 days after TCRalphabeta/CD19-depleted stem cell transplant. This TCR was recovered from a boy under two years old who had a stem cell transplant for acute myeloid leukemia, so the T cells may come from the graft donor.

In DNA form, the CDR3 reads TGTGCCAGCAGCTTCCGGACAGGAGCTGAGCAGTTCTTC. Its protein is CASSFRTGAEQFF. The chain links TRBV5-6 to TRBJ2-1; 7 bases agree with TRBD1. CDR1 SGHDT and CDR2 YYEEEE come from the germline V gene. This CDR3 has 13 amino acids. After removal of 2 bases from V and 9 bases from J, the junction contained 5 bases not matched to a gene. The variable domain in full, completed from reference TRBV5-6 and TRBJ2-1, reads DAGVTQSPTHLIKTRGQQVTLRCSPKSGHDTVSWYQQALGQGPQFIFQYYEEEERQRGNFPDRFSGHQFPNYSSELNVNALLLGDSALYLCASSFRTGAEQFFGPGTRLTVL.